Listed here are 15 T cell receptor beta chains from one sample, sequenced in a study of blood T cell repertoires in COVID-19. TCRdb keeps only in-frame clones here, not all; method: immunoSEQ multiplex PCR. The data contain some 250,000 clones, about 86% of them seen just once; the ten biggest clones take up around 2.9%. The sequenced material came from peripheral blood. The receptors shown here come from a woman in her 30s who had recovered from COVID-19.

The rearrangement joins TRBV7-9 to TRBJ2-3, with TRBD1 identical over 8 bases. There are 15 residues in the CDR3. Per the germline V gene, CDR1 is SEHNR and CDR2 is FQNEAQ (reference sequence). V trimming: 4 bases; J trimming: 2 bases; junction bases outside the gene matches: 5. The CDR3 region is CASSSTGAFTDTQYF. The CDR3 DNA follows: TGTGCCAGCAGCTCGACAGGGGCTTTCACAGATACGCAGTATTTT.

The CDR3 DNA is TGTGCCAGCAGCTTGGCAGGGTTGAATCAGCCCCAGCATTTT. This sequence encodes CASSLAGLNQPQHF. The chain links TRBV5-4 to TRBJ1-5; the D gene is possibly TRBD1 (5 bases). Between the trimmed V and J ends, which lost 0 bases and 4 bases, there was a span of 8 bases. The V gene's germline CDR1 is SGHNT and CDR2 YYREEE (reference sequence). The CDR3 spans 14 residues.

The chain recombines TRBV7-9 with TRBJ2-3; 13 bases are a match to TRBD2. Germline CDR1 SEHNR, CDR2 FQNEAQ (reference sequence). This CDR3 comprises 16 residues. V lost 5 bases, J lost 7 bases, and 9 bases stayed unmatched. The DNA for the CDR3 is TGTGCCAGCAGCGATACTAGCGGGGGGGCCCGGTATACGCAGTATTTT. This codes for CASSDTSGGARYTQYF.

V is TRBV6-5 and J is TRBJ1-6; D ambiguous. The germline V and J ends were trimmed by 7 bases and 6 bases, with 16 bases remaining between them. Looked up from germline, CDR1 is MNHEY and CDR2 is SVGAGI. CDR3 length equals 15 residues. DNA of the CDR3: TGTGCCAGCACTCCGTGGGGAGCAGCTAATTCACCCCTCCACTTT. It codes for CASTPWGAANSPLHF.

This chain uses TRBV7-9 with TRBJ2-7, with D possibly matching TRBD1 (5 bases). This CDR3 contains 13 residues. The ends were cut back, 5 bases at V and 5 bases at J, with 13 bases in the middle. Germline CDR1 and CDR2: SEHNR and FQNEAQ (reference sequence). CDR3 loop: CASSRGQFDEQYF. DNA of the CDR3: TGTGCCAGCAGCAGGGGCCAGTTTGACGAGCAGTACTTC. The full variable domain, its missing parts supplied by reference TRBV7-9 and TRBJ2-7, is DTGVSQNPRHKITKRGQNVTFRCDPISEHNRLYWYRQTLGQGPEFLTYFQNEAQLEKSRLLSDRFSAERPKGSFSTLEIQRTEQGDSAMYLCASSRGQFDEQYFGPGTRLTVT.

This clone was seen a single time. The chain uses TRBV18 and TRBJ1-5; 7 nucleotides line up with TRBD1. V shed 3 bases, J shed 0 bases, and the junction held 11 bases outside the gene matches. The CDR3 loop spans 18 amino acids. The germline V gene encodes CDR1 KGHSH and CDR2 LQKENI. Here the CDR3 DNA reads TGTGCCAGCTCACCCGGGACAGCGACCTCATATAGCAATCAGCCCCAGCATTTT. Translated: CASSPGTATSYSNQPQHF.

The chain carries TRBV11-2 and TRBJ1-2; D unclear. Germline CDR1 and CDR2: SGHAT and FQNNGV. V was clipped by 3 bases and J by 5 bases, with 10 bases between them. This CDR3 has 13 amino acids. DNA for the CDR3: TGTGCCAGCAGCTTCAGTGGAGGGTATGGCTACACCTTC. Amino acid sequence: CASSFSGGYGYTF.

This clone was recorded a few times. The chain uses TRBV4-2 and TRBJ2-7; unclear D gene. Germline lookup yields CDR1 LGHNA and CDR2 YNFKEQ. V was trimmed by 4 bases and J by 2 bases, leaving 9 bases between them. The CDR3 length is 13 residues. The CDR3: CASSLRRAYEQYF. The CDR3 DNA reads as TGTGCCAGCAGCCTTCGCCGGGCCTACGAGCAGTACTTC.

This clone has a handful of counts. The chain couples TRBV25-1 to TRBJ1-1, with 9 bases matching TRBD1. Germline CDR1 and CDR2: MGHDK and SYGVNS. The CDR3 loop spans 15 amino acids. J lost 5 bases, V lost 7 bases, and 11 bases had no gene match. Written as DNA, the CDR3 is TGTGCCAGCACTTCGCCGGGACAGGGTATAACTGAAGCTTTCTTT. This sequence encodes CASTSPGQGITEAFF.

V gene TRBV5-5 combines with J gene TRBJ2-2; D gene uncertain. Germline values: CDR1 SGHKS, CDR2 YYEKEE (reference sequence). This CDR3 is 13 amino acids long. V was pared by 0 bases and J by 6 bases, with 6 bases between. This CDR3 is CASSLDAAGELFF. The CDR3 DNA follows: TGTGCCAGCAGCTTGGATGCGGCCGGGGAGCTGTTTTTT.

CDR3 loop: CASSPLYSYSGNTIYF. The CDR3 DNA follows: TGTGCCAGCAGTCCCTTGTACAGCTACTCTGGAAACACCATATATTTT. This chain joins TRBV9 and TRBJ1-3, with no clear D. Germline V lookup: CDR1 SGDLS, CDR2 YYNGEE. The V end lost 5 bases, the J end lost 0 bases, and 15 bases lay between the germline ends. The CDR3 totals 16 residues.

This chain links TRBV2 with TRBJ1-5; 8 bases agree with TRBD1. CDR3 size: 17 residues. Trimming cost V 6 bases and J 9 bases; bases outside gene matches: 19. Germline CDR1 reads SNHLY; CDR2 reads FYNNEI. CDR3 bases: TGTGCCAGCAGATCCTCCACCCGGGACAGGTTGGAAGGGCCCCAGCATTTT. It specifies CASRSSTRDRLEGPQHF.

This chain uses TRBV5-4 with TRBJ2-7, with D tentatively TRBD2 (7 bases). The CDR3 totals 14 residues. Trimming took 0 bases from V and 5 from J, leaving 12 bases between them. Looked up from germline, CDR1 is SGHNT and CDR2 is YYREEE (reference sequence). As DNA, the CDR3 is TGTGCCAGCAGCTTGGAAGGGGGGGGCGACGAGCAGTACTTC. Protein: CASSLEGGGDEQYF.

The V gene is TRBV2, the J gene TRBJ2-2; 11 bases map to TRBD2. Germline V gene data show CDR1 as SNHLY and CDR2 as FYNNEI. V was pared by 2 bases and J by 2 bases, with 7 bases of the junction left unmatched. CDR3 length: 18 residues. The CDR3 DNA follows: TGTGCCAGCAGTGAAATTACGACTAGCGGGATTAACACCGGGGAGCTGTTTTTT. It yields the protein CASSEITTSGINTGELFF.

V gene TRBV2 combines with J gene TRBJ1-6; D possibly corresponds to TRBD1 (6 bases). Trimming took 5 bases from V and 7 from J, leaving 12 bases between them. The CDR3 is made up of 14 amino acids. The germline V gene encodes CDR1 SNHLY and CDR2 FYNNEI. The CDR3 region is CASSSQGGNSPLHF. CDR3 DNA: TGTGCCAGCAGTTCACAGGGCGGGAATTCACCCCTCCACTTT. The full variable domain, in which reference TRBV2 and TRBJ1-6 provide the parts outside the CDR3, is EPEVTQTPSHQVTQMGQEVILRCVPISNHLYFYWYRQILGQKVEFLVSFYNNEISEKSEIFDDQFSVERPDGSNFTLKIRSTKLEDSAMYFCASSSQGGNSPLHFGNGTRLTVT.